Presented here are 9 T cell receptor beta chains from one specimen sequenced in a study of OX40 agonist ivuxolimab in advanced cancers. Profiling relied on immunoSEQ multiplex PCR, and the TCRdb table lists in-frame clones only, not all of them. This table holds 30,000 to 40,000 clones, approximately 89% found once. The sequencing used CD4+ or CD8+ T cells sorted from blood, collected in a trial of the OX40 agonist ivuxolimab. The source is an adult with an advanced solid tumor such as melanoma, head and neck, liver or kidney cancer.

The chain links TRBV27 to TRBJ2-2, with a possible D match to TRBD2 (6 bases). This CDR3 spans 14 amino acids. Germline CDR1 MNHEY, CDR2 SMNVEV (reference sequence). The V end was cut by 6 bases, the J end by 6 bases, with 14 bases between. CDR3 sequence (DNA): TGTGCCAGCAGGGAGGGGCAGTGGGCCGGGGAGCTGTTTTTT. Protein: CASREGQWAGELFF.

The V and J genes are TRBV27 and TRBJ2-7; tentatively, D is TRBD1 (5 bases). Germline V gene sequence: CDR1 MNHEY, CDR2 SMNVEV (reference sequence). Trimming stripped 0 bases from V and 3 bases from J, with 12 bases between. The CDR3 totals 15 residues. The CDR3 loop is CASSLSGHNFYEQYF. CDR3 in DNA: TGTGCCAGCAGTTTATCTGGACATAATTTCTACGAGCAGTACTTC.

The CDR3, as DNA: TGTGCCAGCCTCAACACCTTGAACACTGAAGCTTTCTTT. It codes for CASLNTLNTEAFF. The rearrangement links TRBV28 to TRBJ1-1; D is undetermined. CDR1 and CDR2 from the germline V gene are MDHEN and SYDVKM. The CDR3 contains 13 residues. The V and J ends lost 8 bases and 0 bases respectively, with 10 bases between them.

This sequence joins TRBV7-3 and TRBJ2-3, with a weak D call TRBD2 (7 bases). V was cut by 4 bases and J by 8 bases, with 16 bases left in between. CDR3 length: 14 amino acids. Germline V CDR1 and CDR2: SGHTA, FQGTGA. CDR3 region: CASSSGGPGVTQYF. The CDR3 coding sequence is TGTGCCAGCAGCTCCGGGGGGCCGGGCGTTACGCAGTATTTT. The complete variable domain, with remaining parts taken from reference TRBV7-3 and TRBJ2-3, reads GAGVSQTPSNKVTEKGKYVELRCDPISGHTALYWYRQSLGQGPEFLIYFQGTGAADDSGLPNDRFFAVRPEGSVSTLKIQRTERGDSAVYLCASSSGGPGVTQYFGPGTRLTVL.

The V and J genes are TRBV4-1 and TRBJ2-1; TRBD2 matches 10 bases. The V and J ends lost 5 bases and 7 bases, in that order; junction bases with no gene match: 8. Germline V gene data show CDR1 as MGHRA and CDR2 as YSYEKL. This CDR3 spans 15 amino acids. CDR3 DNA sequence: TGCGCCAGCAGCTCAACTAGCGGGATAAGGAATGAGCAGTTCTTC. This codes for CASSSTSGIRNEQFF.

V is TRBV7-2 and J is TRBJ2-5, with D possibly TRBD2 on 5 matching bases. The germline V gene has CDR1 SGHTA and CDR2 FQGNSA. V was trimmed by 1 base and J by 5 bases, leaving 17 bases between them. The CDR3 covers 16 residues. CDR3 in amino acids: CASSLGGSFKRETQYF. In DNA, the CDR3 is TGTGCCAGCAGCTTAGGCGGGTCTTTCAAGAGGGAGACCCAGTACTTC.

The chain uses TRBV18 and TRBJ1-4; D gene unclear. From germline, CDR1 is KGHSH and CDR2 LQKENI. The length of the CDR3 is 15 residues. V lost 3 bases to trimming and J lost 0 bases, with 8 bases between them. This CDR3 reads CASSPRETTNEKLFF. The CDR3 nucleotides are TGTGCCAGCTCACCCCGGGAAACAACTAATGAAAAACTGTTTTTT.

This clone occurred once. The chain combines TRBV5-1 with TRBJ2-5, with TRBD1 matching over 9 bases. V was clipped by 4 bases and J by 5 bases; unmatched bases: 12. The CDR3 contains 16 residues. CDR1 is SGHRS, CDR2 YFSETQ, per germline. This chain's CDR3 is CASSPNSGTGWETQYF. CDR3 sequence (DNA): TGCGCCAGCAGCCCGAATTCCGGGACAGGGTGGGAGACCCAGTACTTC.

The chain carries TRBV7-9 and TRBJ2-3, with D uncertain. V shed 2 bases and J shed 1 base, with 10 bases lying between them. Germline CDR1 is SEHNR and CDR2 is FQNEAQ (reference sequence). The CDR3 runs to 15 residues. CDR3 in amino acids: CASSLLRVGTDTQYF. DNA for the CDR3: TGTGCCAGCAGCTTATTAAGGGTGGGCACAGATACGCAGTATTTT.